The T cell receptor beta chain under discussion was sequenced for a study of OX40 agonist ivuxolimab in advanced cancers. The overall study: From roughly 23 to 85 years was the age range, with a mean of about 54 years, and 65% to 90% were male. Prior anti-PD-1, anti-PD-L1 or anti-CTLA-4 therapy did not bar entry, and approximately 43% had some. Overall study findings and caveats: Partial responders receiving 0.1-3.0 mg/kg showed among the lowest clonal expansion. Expanded clones were, on average, more numerous among CD8+ T cells than CD4+.

This clone was counted between two and nine times. Its antigen is not known. Germline CDR1 MNHEY, CDR2 SMNVEV (reference sequence). V was cut by 3 bases and J by 4 bases, with 11 bases left in between. CDR3 size: 14 residues. Sequencing was performed with immunoSEQ multiplex PCR; in TCRdb, only in-frame clones are kept and a portion is missing. Among 53,000 or so clones listed, about four fifths were seen once. The V gene is TRBV27, the J gene TRBJ2-3; a possible D gene is TRBD1 (5 bases). The sequence came from an adult with an advanced solid tumor such as melanoma, head and neck, liver or kidney cancer. This specimen was CD4+ or CD8+ T cells sorted from blood, taken in a trial of the OX40 agonist ivuxolimab. The CDR3, as DNA: TGTGCCAGCAGTTTGGACATTCCCGCAGATACGCAGTATTTT. Its protein product is CASSLDIPADTQYF.